This TCR beta chain came from a study of shared clonotypes between healthy human individuals (dated by TCRdb to the early 2020s). Describing the broader study: A couple of women and a few men aged 18 to 49 years were included in the cohort. To estimate repertoire size and how much clonotypes are shared between individuals, the study performed deep sequencing of blood TCR repertoires from a few healthy adults. Leukapheresis yielded between about 0.94 and 9.5 billion PBMCs per donor. To increase sequencing depth and limit assay-specific biases, TCR repertoire library preparation and sequencing were carried out by different laboratories using diverse techniques. For each donor, CD4 naive and CD4 memory were each given three plates, CD8 naive was given two plates, and CD8 memory was given one plate.

This clone was counted a few times. Its target antigen remains unknown. Qualities for individual bases were not recorded, and no much larger clone is one base off. The sample carries other DNA sequences with the same CDR3. The CDR3, cysteine through phenylalanine, is 14 amino acids long. The sequence is cut down to CDR3 DNA, 42 bases in frame from base 1. Trimming removed 4 bases from V and 0 bases from J, leaving 7 bases between the germline ends. CDR1 SGHAT and CDR2 FQNNGV were looked up in the germline V gene. Using the deep immunoSEQ assay, multiplex PCR amplified TCR CDR3 regions from genomic DNA. Genomic DNA extracted from each cell subset was distributed evenly over all wells of several immunoSEQ 96-well plates, and each plate served as one replicate. For sorted subsets, roughly 200 ng genomic DNA, equal to tens of thousands of T cell genomes, was loaded into each replicate PCR. Purified libraries were quantified with a Qubit 3.0 fluorometer, sized on a Bioanalyzer 2100, and re-quantified with the KAPA Library Quantification kit. Every immunoSEQ 96-well plate was sequenced on a separate single-read 150-cycle Illumina NextSeq 550 flow cell. As for the authors' bioinformatics: Because only junctional sequences without quality scores were contained in the immunoSEQ output, filtering matching that applied to full-length reads could not be performed. To assign V/J genes and CDR3, sequences were annotated using PyIR, a Python wrapper for IgBLAST v1.9, with IMGT germline references. Any read was removed if the V/J assignment was weak (E-value above 1e-6), the CDR3 was missing, or the read contained stop codons, out-of-frame junctions, or ambiguous translated residues. V3J clonotypes were defined as sequences sharing an identical inferred V gene, J gene, and CDR3 amino acid sequence. Percentage overlap between repertoires was computed as shared unique clonotypes divided by the size of the smaller repertoire. Richness of each repertoire was evaluated using RTK rarefaction, the Chao1 estimator, and Recon v2.1 estimates of unobserved clonotypes. OLGA was used to compute generation probabilities for all TCRbeta clonotypes that the gDNA method yielded from four donors. TCRdb carries this immuneACCESS record with in-frame sequences only. Its versions omit some clonotypes, under half of them owing to an unresolved V gene in the studies checked, with the rest unexplained. The V and J calls and the clone size are those of that table, but D and trimming were determined from the DNA. In this sample the table shows over a million clones, around 78% of which occur a single time. Of the sample, 0.6% to 0.7% is held by the ten largest clones.

The donors were healthy, HIV-negative adults with no recently reported acute infections or vaccinations. All donors were Caucasian adults living in Nashville, Tennessee, USA. Magnetic negative selection was used to enrich CD4+ T cells, after which naive cells were positively selected on CD45RA and the negative fraction became the memory subset. After blood collection by leukapheresis, PBMCs were isolated using Ficoll-Histopaque density gradient centrifugation and then cryopreserved in the vapor phase of liquid nitrogen. Purity and quantity of every magnetically sorted T cell population were checked by analytical flow cytometry. From each sorted fraction, genomic DNA was isolated and quantified by UV absorbance on a Nanodrop 2000c. General study outcomes and caveats: Because the study included only a small number of donors, the genetic and exposure-history diversity represented was limited. Even with the large sequencing depth, rarefaction of the sorted-subset datasets indicated that sequencing was incomplete. Estimated clonotype richness was generally larger for naive than for memory subsets. Pairwise subsampling led to the expectation that sequencing depth would affect the degree of clonotype sharing among donors. Compared with non-shared clonotypes, the clonotypes found in all four sorted-subset donors had higher generation probabilities. Sharing across a handful of donors was observed for about 4.8% of naive CD4, about 3.2% of naive CD8, about 2.5% of memory CD4, and roughly 0.4% of memory CD8 clonotypes. Sampling was limited to blood, and TCR repertoires in tissue likely differ from TCR repertoires in blood.

The chain joins TRBV11-2 to TRBJ2-1; the D gene is perhaps TRBD1, on 6 matching bases. The sequence was collected from a man aged 18 to 30 in good health. Some clones in this sample may be carry-over from other donors' samples. The sample comprised memory CD4+ T cells from PBMCs. The label giving this sample's cell subset or site can be read as: CD45RA-negative fraction. The sequence in DNA is TGTGCCAGCAGCTCACAGGGCTCCTACAATGAGCAGTTCTTC. Translated, this gives CASSSQGSYNEQFF.